The text below deals with one T cell receptor beta chain. This sample is drawn from a study of blood T cell repertoires in COVID-19. Study information: Collection of acute and convalescent COVID-19 samples took place in the United States, Italy and Spain. PBMCs, B-cell-depleted T cells, or T cells were the source of the cDNA or gDNA that made up the material.

Authors' analysis steps: Estimation of nucleated cell counts was performed using reference gene primer amplification. Profiling relied on immunoSEQ multiplex PCR, and the TCRdb table lists in-frame clones only, not all of them. V and J calls and clone size are copied from that table; D and trimming were computed from the DNA. The sample lists 310,000 or so clones, more than 75% occurring once. The clonotype originates from a woman younger than 45 who had recovered from COVID-19. Sample: peripheral blood.

The CDR3 loop is CAWTIPRQLNEKLFF. The CDR3 DNA follows: TGTGCCTGGACCATCCCGAGACAGCTTAATGAAAAACTGTTTTTT. The chain has TRBV30 and TRBJ1-4; perhaps TRBD1 as D (5 bases). CDR1 and CDR2 (germline): GTSNPN, SVGIG (reference sequence). The CDR3 extends over 15 amino acids. Trimming removed 4 bases from V and 4 bases from J, with 16 bases in between.